What follows are 10 T cell receptor beta chains derived from one specimen sequenced in a study. Assay used: immunoSEQ multiplex PCR; TCRdb lists only in-frame clones, some missing. The table has around 49,000 clones, more than 80% seen once. The sample comprised PBMCs. These receptors originate from a man aged 40-49 years with rheumatoid arthritis.

The chain joins TRBV6-4 to TRBJ2-5, with 9 bases aligning to TRBD1. V gave up 6 bases and J gave up 5 bases; unmatched junction bases: 10. The CDR3 loop spans 15 amino acids. Germline V lookup: CDR1 MRHNA, CDR2 SNTAGT. CDR3 amino acids: CASSQGTGNWETQYF. Written as DNA, the CDR3 is TGTGCCAGCAGCCAAGGGACAGGGAATTGGGAGACCCAGTACTTC.

This rearrangement joins TRBV27 to TRBJ2-1, with TRBD2 matching over 13 bases. V was clipped by 3 bases and J by 4 bases; unmatched bases: 9. CDR1 is MNHEY and CDR2 is SMNVEV in the germline V gene (reference sequence). CDR3 length: 18 amino acids. The CDR3 sequence: CASSLLGLAGVLYNEQFF. CDR3 sequence (DNA): TGTGCCAGCAGTTTGCTCGGACTAGCGGGAGTCTTGTACAATGAGCAGTTCTTC.

J is TRBJ2-7 and V is TRBV5-6; TRBD1 might be the D (5 bases). The germline V gene has CDR1 SGHDT and CDR2 YYEEEE. The CDR3 length is 17 residues. V was clipped by 5 bases and J by 2 bases, with 23 bases between them. CDR3 residues: CASRHSTRTPSPYEQYF. The CDR3 nucleotides are TGTGCCAGCAGACATTCGACCCGGACACCAAGTCCCTACGAGCAGTACTTC.

V gene TRBV7-2 combines with J gene TRBJ2-1, with D perhaps TRBD2 (6 bases). CDR3 length: 15 amino acids. Trimming removed 3 bases from V and 2 bases from J, with 11 bases in between. CDR1 is SGHTA and CDR2 is FQGNSA in the germline V gene. The CDR3 region is CASSFQRATYNEQFF. The CDR3 bases are TGTGCCAGCAGCTTTCAGCGGGCTACCTACAATGAGCAGTTCTTC.

The chain uses TRBV27 and TRBJ2-7; D may be TRBD1 or TRBD2 (5 bases each). Germline-derived CDR1 and CDR2 are MNHEY and SMNVEV (reference sequence). V was clipped by 4 bases and J by 2 bases, with 9 bases between them. This CDR3 is 13 amino acids long. CDR3 residues: CASSWDATYEQYF. CDR3 DNA: TGTGCCAGCAGTTGGGACGCGACCTACGAGCAGTACTTC.

The V and J genes are TRBV24-1 and TRBJ2-7; 11 positions match TRBD2. Germline V gives CDR1 KGHDR, CDR2 SFDVKD. V shed 6 bases and J 3 bases; nucleotides not matched to a gene: 6. The CDR3 is made up of 15 amino acids. This chain's CDR3 is CATSRLAGGDYEQYF. As DNA, the CDR3 is TGTGCCACCAGTCGTCTAGCGGGGGGTGACTACGAGCAGTACTTC.

The J gene is TRBJ2-7, the V gene TRBV5-5; possibly TRBD1 or TRBD2 for D (5 bases each). Trimming removed 0 bases at V and 3 bases at J, with 7 bases between. From germline, CDR1 is SGHKS and CDR2 YYEKEE (reference sequence). The CDR3 is made up of 13 amino acids. CDR3 region: CASSLGDHYEQYF. CDR3 sequence (DNA): TGTGCCAGCAGCTTGGGGGACCACTACGAGCAGTACTTC.

The chain couples TRBV15 to TRBJ1-2; TRBD1 agrees at 7 bases. Germline V gene data show CDR1 as LNHNV and CDR2 as YYDKDF (reference sequence). V dropped 5 bases and J dropped 4; count of bases not matched to a gene: 10. This CDR3 contains 15 residues. As DNA, the CDR3 is TGTGCCACCAGCTCCCGGACAGGCCAACTCTATGGCTACACCTTC. It codes for CATSSRTGQLYGYTF.

J is TRBJ1-5 and V is TRBV2; 8 bases fit TRBD1. V gave up 2 bases and J gave up 0 bases; unmatched junction bases: 9. CDR1 is SNHLY and CDR2 is FYNNEI in the germline V gene. The CDR3 consists of 18 residues. CDR3 protein: CASSELSGGAYSNQPQHF. CDR3 nucleotide sequence: TGTGCCAGCAGTGAACTCTCAGGGGGCGCATATAGCAATCAGCCCCAGCATTTT.

Concerning this clone: One end of the junction fails to match germline, which may point to a read error. The chain combines TRBV7-9 with TRBJ2-7; TRBD2 might be the D (5 bases). Germline V CDR1 and CDR2: SEHNR, FQNEAQ (reference sequence). This CDR3 is built from 13 residues. The CDR3 here is CASSLAYGGEQYF. CDR3 DNA: TGTGCCAGCAGCCTAGCCTACGGCGGCGAGCAGTACTTC.